This is a list of T cell receptor beta chains from one sample in a study of shared clonotypes between healthy human individuals. Produced via immunoSEQ multiplex PCR; TCRdb's table is partial and in-frame only. The sample consists of about 510,000 clones, around 79% of them appearing once. Sample: PBMCs. These receptors were collected from a woman aged 40 to 49 in good health. Some clones in this sample may be carry-over from other donors' samples. Each CDR3 is given with its conserved first and last residue. The order of the fields is CDR3 length, V gene, CDR3 protein.

length: 13; V: TRBV7-6; CDR3: CASSLSSNTEAFF
length: 15; V: TRBV19; CDR3: CASNPQGHIGEKLFF
length: 17; V: TRBV15; CDR3: CATSRDPAGGLGYEQFF
length: 17; V: TRBV10-3; CDR3: CAISEPGTVLFNYGYTF
length: 14; V: TRBV9; CDR3: CASSVDAYTGELFF
length: 13; V: TRBV10-1; CDR3: CAITEGGNYGYTF
length: 12; V: TRBV10-3; CDR3: CAIKSVGETQYF
length: 13; V: TRBV5-4; CDR3: CASSWDSGNEQFF
length: 12; V: TRBV30; CDR3: CAWSQNNQPQHF
length: 11; V: TRBV28; CDR3: CASQSETEQYF
length: 18; V: TRBV5-1; CDR3: CASKSGLAFLAGTDTQYF
length: 16; V: TRBV5-1; CDR3: CASSHRTSGPTDTQYF
length: 13; V: TRBV7-3; CDR3: CASSPNWAETQYF
length: 14; V: TRBV18; CDR3: CASSPLPSQETQYF
length: 14; V: TRBV19; CDR3: CASRETSGSWEQFF
length: 17; V: TRBV4-1; CDR3: CASSPWTSGSSYNEQFF
length: 15; V: TRBV6-1; CDR3: CASSDSTGQDYGYTF
length: 13; V: TRBV5-4; CDR3: CASRLTGALGYTF
length: 14; V: TRBV19; CDR3: CASSPDLVSYEQYF
length: 11; V: TRBV6-1; CDR3: CASSYGGSQFF
length: 15; V: TRBV5-1; CDR3: CASSFDGTTSYEQYF
length: 17; V: TRBV10-1; CDR3: CARRSGLAGGTENIQYF
length: 15; V: TRBV10-3; CDR3: CAIKGSGGDLETQYF
length: 13; V: TRBV12-5; CDR3: CASGFASNTEAFF
length: 14; V: TRBV18; CDR3: CASSPSDGGPGAFF
length: 15; V: TRBV27; CDR3: CASSFIDRAHYGYTF
length: 15; V: TRBV10-3; CDR3: CAISGYGSSYNEQFF
length: 12; V: TRBV5-8; CDR3: CASRGVGTEAFF
length: 13; V: TRBV5-5; CDR3: CASSLAGNTEAFF
length: 10; V: TRBV19; CDR3: CASRGWTQYF
length: 15; V: TRBV11-2; CDR3: CASSLEGQINQPQHF
length: 15; V: TRBV7-2; CDR3: CASSLDSSSYNEQFF
length: 15; V: TRBV7-3; CDR3: CASSSLAGEADTQYF
length: 15; V: TRBV19; CDR3: CASSQLQGILYEQYF
length: 15; V: TRBV19; CDR3: CASHRLAGATGELFF
length: 16; V: TRBV11-2; CDR3: CASSLVRGPSYNEQFF
length: 14; V: TRBV7-2; CDR3: CASSYRDPSYEQYF
length: 16; V: TRBV18; CDR3: CASSPQMLRDTDTQYF
length: 13; V: TRBV18; CDR3: CASFRQGNTEAFF
length: 14; V: TRBV7-9; CDR3: CASSLVGRYNEQFF
length: 17; V: TRBV18; CDR3: CASSPSVAGGQVDEQYF
length: 14; V: TRBV10-2; CDR3: CASIATEANYGYTF
length: 16; V: TRBV5-4; CDR3: CASSLELAGSSYEQYF
length: 15; V: TRBV19; CDR3: CASSIGGGRGQPQHF
length: 13; V: TRBV10-1; CDR3: CASMGGANTEAFF